The rows below give T cell receptor beta chains drawn from one sample of a study of T cells in Graves' hyperthyroidism and ophthalmopathy. TCRdb re-called the multiplex PCR reads with MiXCR, one entry per CDR3 protein. This table holds a few hundred thousand distinct CDR3 sequences, more than 15% found once. Sequenced input: blood. Every receptor here comes from a woman in her late teens or twenties with Graves' ophthalmopathy. Both conserved end residues are part of each CDR3. A D gene is named only where the DNA matches it firmly. The size entry is marked missing in some rows and otherwise reads once, few, many or a size class.

J,D,V,size,DNA,CDR3
TRBJ1-1,.,TRBV20-1,few,TGCAGTGCTAGTTCTAGGATTATGGACACTGAAGCTTTCTTT,CSASSRIMDTEAFF
TRBJ1-2,.,TRBV3-1,few,TGTGCCAGCAGCCATCCGGGGGCGGGGTACGGCTACACCTTC,CASSHPGAGYGYTF
TRBJ1-5,.,TRBV15,many,TGTGCCACCAGCAGAGGGGGGTCCAGTAATCAGCCCCAGCATTTT,CATSRGGSSNQPQHF
TRBJ2-3,.,TRBV27,few,TGTGCCAGCAGTCCTGGGGGGTACGATAATAACCCAGATACGCAGTATTTT,CASSPGGYDNNPDTQYF
TRBJ1-1,.,TRBV19,many,TGTGCCAGCAGCATAGGGGGGAACACTGAAGCTTTCTTT,CASSIGGNTEAFF
TRBJ1-2,TRBD1,TRBV6-1,.,TGTGCCAGCAGTGAAGCGCAGGCAGGGACAGGAGGCTACACCTTC,CASSEAQAGTGGYTF
TRBJ2-7,TRBD2,TRBV20-1,many,TGCAGTGCTAGGCGGACTAGCGCCTACGAGCAGTACTTC,CSARRTSAYEQYF
TRBJ1-5,.,TRBV6-2/TRBV6-3,.,TGTGCCAGCAGTTACCCGGGGGACGGTCAGCCCCAGCATTTT,CASSYPGDGQPQHF
TRBJ2-7,.,TRBV7-2,.,TGTGCCAGCAGCTTAGACAGTTACGCCGACCTTAAATACGAGCAGTACTTC,CASSLDSYADLKYEQYF
TRBJ1-2,TRBD1,TRBV27,few,TGTGCCAGCAGCCCTGGGAGGGCAGGGGGCGCGTGGAGCTATGGCTACACCTTC,CASSPGRAGGAWSYGYTF
TRBJ1-2,.,TRBV6-1,.,TGTGCCAGCAGCCCCGAGGGGGACGGCTACACCTTC,CASSPEGDGYTF
TRBJ2-1,.,TRBV5-1,.,TGCGCCAGCAGCCCGGCCGGGTTCCGCAATGAGCAGTTCTTC,CASSPAGFRNEQFF
TRBJ1-1,TRBD1,TRBV30,many,TGTGCCTGGGAAGAGACAGGGGTCACTGAAGCTTTCTTT,CAWEETGVTEAFF
TRBJ2-6,.,TRBV27,.,TGTGCCAGCAAGTGGCCTGGGGCCAACGTCCTGACTTTC,CASKWPGANVLTF
TRBJ2-1,.,TRBV28,many,TGTGCCAGCAAACAGGTGGATCAATACAATGAGCAGTTCTTC,CASKQVDQYNEQFF
TRBJ2-7,TRBD1,TRBV5-4,few,TGTGCCAGCAGTTCGACAGGGGGCGTAGAGCAGTACTTC,CASSSTGGVEQYF
TRBJ2-2,.,TRBV6-2/TRBV6-3,many,TGTGCCAGCAGTTACTATCCGGCGAACACCGGGGAGCTGTTTTTT,CASSYYPANTGELFF
TRBJ1-1,TRBD1,TRBV30,many,TGTGCCTGGGGCGGACAGGGTTGGTCTGAAGCTTTCTTT,CAWGGQGWSEAFF
TRBJ2-2,TRBD1,TRBV28,many,TGTGCCAGCAGACGACAGGGTTTCGCCGGGGAGCTGTTTTTT,CASRRQGFAGELFF
TRBJ1-3,TRBD1,TRBV7-9,few,TGTGCCAGCAGCCCTGACGACAGGGCTGGAAACACCATATATTTT,CASSPDDRAGNTIYF
TRBJ2-3,.,TRBV2,many,TGTGCCAGCAGTGACCCCACGGGACTTGGGGCCACAGATACGCAGTATTTT,CASSDPTGLGATDTQYF
TRBJ1-1,.,TRBV11-2,many,TGTGCCAGCAGCTTAGTATCTGTCAGTGAAGCTTTCTTT,CASSLVSVSEAFF
TRBJ2-1,.,TRBV27,many,TGTGCCAGCAGTGTCAATATGGCCAGGGTCAATGAGCAGTTCTTC,CASSVNMARVNEQFF
TRBJ1-5,.,TRBV28,few,TGTGCCAGCAGTTTGATACGGGGTAGCAATCAGCCCCAGCATTTT,CASSLIRGSNQPQHF
TRBJ2-3,TRBD2,TRBV3-1,many,TGTGCCAGCAGCCACCGACTAGCGGGAGAGAGTACGCAGTATTTT,CASSHRLAGESTQYF
TRBJ1-5,TRBD1,TRBV6-1,.,TGTGCCAGCAGCACCGGGACAGCAAATCAGCCCCAGCATTTT,CASSTGTANQPQHF
TRBJ1-4,TRBD1,TRBV13,many,TGTGCCAGCAGCTTTAATCCGACAGGGGAGGCAACTAATGAAAAACTGTTTTTT,CASSFNPTGEATNEKLFF
TRBJ2-1,TRBD2,TRBV20-1,once,TGCAGTGCTCCCCCGAGAGGGACTACCTCTTACAATGAGCAGTTCTTC,CSAPPRGTTSYNEQFF
TRBJ2-1,.,TRBV12-3/TRBV12-4,.,TGTGCCAGCAGTACGACACAGGGTGTAGATGAGCAGTTCTTC,CASSTTQGVDEQFF
TRBJ1-1,TRBD1,TRBV15,.,TGTGCCACCAGCAGTCGACAGGGTACTGAAGCTTTCTTT,CATSSRQGTEAFF
TRBJ2-6,TRBD2,TRBV5-1,few,TGCGCCAGCACTACGGGGGGGGGCTCTGGGGCCAACGTCCTGACTTTC,CASTTGGGSGANVLTF
TRBJ2-5,TRBD2,TRBV6-1,many,TGTGCCAGCAGTTACCCGACTAGCGGGGGCTACCCCCCCGAGACCCAGTACTTC,CASSYPTSGGYPPETQYF
TRBJ1-1,TRBD1,TRBV5-6,many,TGTGCCAGCAGCGGGGGGACAGTACTGAACACTGAAGCTTTCTTT,CASSGGTVLNTEAFF
TRBJ2-3,.,TRBV29-1,many,TGCAGCGTTGAAAGGGGGAGCCGAGATACGCAGTATTTT,CSVERGSRDTQYF
TRBJ1-2,.,TRBV30,.,TGTGCCTGGGGGAAGGGGCAGAATCCCAACTATGGCTACACCTTC,CAWGKGQNPNYGYTF
TRBJ2-3,TRBD1,TRBV6-4,.,TGTGCCAGCAGTCTGACAGGGGTACGGGGAACAGATACGCAGTATTTT,CASSLTGVRGTDTQYF
TRBJ2-3,TRBD2,TRBV7-6,.,TGTGCCAGCGGCGTGATGGGCGGGGGGGCCGTGGATACGCAGTATTTT,CASGVMGGGAVDTQYF
TRBJ2-5,.,TRBV30,.,TGTGCCTGGAGTCAGTTAGAGACCCAGTACTTC,CAWSQLETQYF
TRBJ1-3,.,TRBV18,few,TGTGCCAGCTCACCGCTTACAGGGAGTGAAAGAAACACCATATATTTT,CASSPLTGSERNTIYF
TRBJ2-3,.,TRBV12-3/TRBV12-4,.,TGTGCCAGCAGTTCTCGGACGCTACTCACAGATACGCAGTATTTT,CASSSRTLLTDTQYF
TRBJ2-3,TRBD2,TRBV11-2,many,TGTGCCAGCAGCGTAGCGGGGGGGGCAGATACGCAGTATTTT,CASSVAGGADTQYF
TRBJ2-1,TRBD1,TRBV6-1,many,TGTGCCTGCTACGCGGACAGGAACAATGAGCAGTTCTTC,CACYADRNNEQFF
TRBJ1-2,TRBD1,TRBV7-8,few,TGTGCCAGCAGCTTAGCAGGACAGGGAAACTATGGCTACACCTTC,CASSLAGQGNYGYTF
TRBJ1-1,.,TRBV28,.,TGTGCCAGCAGTTTATCTTCAAGGGGGTACCCTGAAGCTTTCTTT,CASSLSSRGYPEAFF